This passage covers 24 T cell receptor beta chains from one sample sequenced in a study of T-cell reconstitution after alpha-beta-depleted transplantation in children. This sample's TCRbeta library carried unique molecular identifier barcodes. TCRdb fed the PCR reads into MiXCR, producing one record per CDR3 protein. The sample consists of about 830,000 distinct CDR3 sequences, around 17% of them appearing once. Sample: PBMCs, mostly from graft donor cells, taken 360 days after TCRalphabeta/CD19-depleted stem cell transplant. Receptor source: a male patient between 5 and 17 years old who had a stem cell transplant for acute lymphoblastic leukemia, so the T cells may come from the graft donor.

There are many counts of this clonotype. CDR3 bases: TGTGCCAGCAGCTTAAAAGGGTACAATGAGCAGTTCTTC. It is translated as CASSLKGYNEQFF. The chain has TRBV7-3 and TRBJ2-1; D remains ambiguous. V dropped 1 base and J dropped 4 bases, with 5 bases sitting between them. The CDR3 extends over 13 amino acids. Germline assignment: CDR1 SGHTA and CDR2 FQGTGA.

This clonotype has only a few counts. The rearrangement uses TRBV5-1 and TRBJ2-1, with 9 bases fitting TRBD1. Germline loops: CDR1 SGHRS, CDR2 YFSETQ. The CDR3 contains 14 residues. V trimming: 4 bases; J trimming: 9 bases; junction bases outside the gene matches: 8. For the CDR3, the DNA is TGCGCCAGCAGCACGGGACAGGGTCCGGCTGAGCAGTTCTTC. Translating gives CASSTGQGPAEQFF.

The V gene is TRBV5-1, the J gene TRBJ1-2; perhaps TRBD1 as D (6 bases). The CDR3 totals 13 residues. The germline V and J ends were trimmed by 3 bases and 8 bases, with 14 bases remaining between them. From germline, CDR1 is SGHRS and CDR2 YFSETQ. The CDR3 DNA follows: TGCGCCAGCAGCTGGAGGGGGGATTCGGGCTACACCTTC. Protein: CASSWRGDSGYTF.

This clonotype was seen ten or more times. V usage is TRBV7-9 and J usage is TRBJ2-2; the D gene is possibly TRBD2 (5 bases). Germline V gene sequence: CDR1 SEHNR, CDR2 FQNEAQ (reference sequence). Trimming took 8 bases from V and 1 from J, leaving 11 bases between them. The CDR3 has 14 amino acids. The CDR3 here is CASGRQQNTGELFF. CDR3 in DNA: TGTGCCAGCGGGAGACAACAGAACACCGGGGAGCTGTTTTTT.

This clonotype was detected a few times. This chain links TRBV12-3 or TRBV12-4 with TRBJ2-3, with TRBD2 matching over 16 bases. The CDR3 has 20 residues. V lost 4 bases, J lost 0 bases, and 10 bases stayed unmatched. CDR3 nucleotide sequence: TGTGCCAGCAGTTCCTACCCGGGACTAGCGGGAGGGCCCAGCACAGATACGCAGTATTTT. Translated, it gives CASSSYPGLAGGPSTDTQYF.

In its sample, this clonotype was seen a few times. CDR3 loop: CSARIQGGYGYTF. The CDR3 coding sequence is TGCAGTGCTAGGATACAGGGTGGATATGGCTACACCTTC. V is TRBV20-1 and J is TRBJ1-2, with D possibly matching TRBD1 (6 bases). The CDR3 contains 13 residues. CDR1 is DFQATT, CDR2 SNEGSKA, per germline (reference sequence). V lost 3 bases and J 5 bases, leaving 13 bases between the germline ends.

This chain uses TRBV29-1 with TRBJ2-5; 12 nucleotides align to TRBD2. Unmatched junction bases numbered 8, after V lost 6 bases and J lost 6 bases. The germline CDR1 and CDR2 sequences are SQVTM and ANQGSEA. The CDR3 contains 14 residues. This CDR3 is CSVRTSGMMKTQYF. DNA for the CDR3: TGCAGCGTGAGGACTAGCGGGATGATGAAGACCCAGTACTTC.

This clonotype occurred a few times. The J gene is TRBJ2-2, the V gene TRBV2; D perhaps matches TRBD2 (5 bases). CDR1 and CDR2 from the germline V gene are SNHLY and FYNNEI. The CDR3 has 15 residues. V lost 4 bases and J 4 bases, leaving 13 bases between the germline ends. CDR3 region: CASSVLRAITGELFF. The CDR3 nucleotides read TGTGCCAGCAGTGTCTTGAGGGCCATCACCGGGGAGCTGTTTTTT.

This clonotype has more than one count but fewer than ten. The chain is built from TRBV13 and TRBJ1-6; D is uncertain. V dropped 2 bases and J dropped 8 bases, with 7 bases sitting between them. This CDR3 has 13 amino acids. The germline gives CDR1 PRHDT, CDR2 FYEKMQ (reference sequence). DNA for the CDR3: TGTGCCAGCAGCTTATTTGGGGATTCACCCCTCCACTTT. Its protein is CASSLFGDSPLHF. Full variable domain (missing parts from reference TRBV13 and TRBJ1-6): AAGVIQSPRHLIKEKRETATLKCYPIPRHDTVYWYQQGPGQDPQFLISFYEKMQSDKGSIPDRFSAQQFSDYHSELNMSSLELGDSALYFCASSLFGDSPLHFGNGTRLTVT.

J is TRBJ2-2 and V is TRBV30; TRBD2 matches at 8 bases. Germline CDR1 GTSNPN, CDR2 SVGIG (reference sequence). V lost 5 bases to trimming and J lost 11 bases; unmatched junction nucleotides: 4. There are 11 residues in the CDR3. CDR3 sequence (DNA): TGTGCCTGGGGAGCGGGAGCTGAGCTGTTTTTT. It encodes CAWGAGAELFF.

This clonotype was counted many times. The CDR3 bases are TGTGCCAGCAGCCGTGGGTACCCGGGGACCCAGTACTTC. Its translation is CASSRGYPGTQYF. The chain employs TRBV4-2 and TRBJ2-5; D ambiguous. CDR3 length equals 13 residues. Trimming took off 4 bases at V and 7 bases at J, with 13 bases between the two ends. From germline, CDR1 is LGHNA and CDR2 YNFKEQ.

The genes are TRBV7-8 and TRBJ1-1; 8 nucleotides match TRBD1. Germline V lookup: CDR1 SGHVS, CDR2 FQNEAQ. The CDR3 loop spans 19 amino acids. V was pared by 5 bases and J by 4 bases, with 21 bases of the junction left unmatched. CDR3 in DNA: TGTGCCAGCAGCGGGTTTGGTAGGCTGGACAGGGCGATTGGCACTGAAGCTTTCTTT. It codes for CASSGFGRLDRAIGTEAFF.

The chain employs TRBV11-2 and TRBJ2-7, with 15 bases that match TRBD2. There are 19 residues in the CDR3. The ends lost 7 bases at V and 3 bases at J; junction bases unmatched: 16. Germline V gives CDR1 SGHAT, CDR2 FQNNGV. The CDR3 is CASNPPGLAGGVRGYEQYF. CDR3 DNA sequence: TGTGCCAGCAATCCACCGGGACTAGCGGGAGGTGTACGTGGCTACGAGCAGTACTTC. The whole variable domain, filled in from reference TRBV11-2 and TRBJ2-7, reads EAGVAQSPRYKIIEKRQSVAFWCNPISGHATLYWYQQILGQGPKLLIQFQNNGVVDDSQLPKDRFSAERLKGVDSTLKIQPAKLEDSAVYLCASNPPGLAGGVRGYEQYFGPGTRLTVT.

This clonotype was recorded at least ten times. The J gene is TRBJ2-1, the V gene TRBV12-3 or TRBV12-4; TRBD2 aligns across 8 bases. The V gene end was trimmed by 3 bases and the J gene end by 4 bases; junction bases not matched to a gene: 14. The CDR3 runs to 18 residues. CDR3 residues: CASSFGPLAAWGYNEQFF. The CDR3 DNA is TGTGCCAGCAGTTTCGGCCCACTAGCGGCCTGGGGGTACAATGAGCAGTTCTTC.

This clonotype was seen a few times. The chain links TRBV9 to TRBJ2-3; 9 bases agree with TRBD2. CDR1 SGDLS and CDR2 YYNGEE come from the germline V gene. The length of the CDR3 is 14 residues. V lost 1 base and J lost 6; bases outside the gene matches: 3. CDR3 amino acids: CASSVRREGDTQYF. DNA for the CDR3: TGTGCCAGCAGCGTACGGCGGGAGGGCGATACGCAGTATTTT.

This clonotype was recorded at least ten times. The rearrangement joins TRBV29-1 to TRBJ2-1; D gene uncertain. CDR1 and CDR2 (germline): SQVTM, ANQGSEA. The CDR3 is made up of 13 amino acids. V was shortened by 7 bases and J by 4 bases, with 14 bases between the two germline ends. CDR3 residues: CSAEPPSYNEQFF. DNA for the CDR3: TGCAGCGCCGAACCCCCCAGTTACAATGAGCAGTTCTTC.

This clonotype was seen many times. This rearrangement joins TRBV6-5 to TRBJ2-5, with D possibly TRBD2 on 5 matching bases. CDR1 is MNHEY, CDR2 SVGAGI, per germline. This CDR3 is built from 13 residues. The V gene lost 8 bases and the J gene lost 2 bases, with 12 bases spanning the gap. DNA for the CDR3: TGTGCCAGCCGGCCCGGCGGGCAAGAGACCCAGTACTTC. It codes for CASRPGGQETQYF.

The CDR3 region has the DNA TGCAGCGTTGCTCGGGCTGGGGACGAGCAGTACTTC. Its translation is CSVARAGDEQYF. The rearrangement joins TRBV29-1 to TRBJ2-7, with D hard to call. Between the trimmed V and J ends, which lost 4 bases and 5 bases, there was a span of 12 bases. This CDR3 spans 12 amino acids. Germline V gene data show CDR1 as SQVTM and CDR2 as ANQGSEA.

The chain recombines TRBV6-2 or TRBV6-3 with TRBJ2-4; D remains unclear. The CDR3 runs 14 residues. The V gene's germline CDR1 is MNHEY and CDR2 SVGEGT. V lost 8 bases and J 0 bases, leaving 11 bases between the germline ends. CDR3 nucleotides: TGTGCCAGCTGGCCGGGCTTAGCCAAAAACATTCAGTACTTC. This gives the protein CASWPGLAKNIQYF.

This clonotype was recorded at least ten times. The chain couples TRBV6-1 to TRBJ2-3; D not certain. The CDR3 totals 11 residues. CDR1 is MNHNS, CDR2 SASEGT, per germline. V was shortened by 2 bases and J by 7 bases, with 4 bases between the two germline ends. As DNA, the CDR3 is TGTGCCAGCAGTGAAACTCATACGCAGTATTTT. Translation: CASSETHTQYF.

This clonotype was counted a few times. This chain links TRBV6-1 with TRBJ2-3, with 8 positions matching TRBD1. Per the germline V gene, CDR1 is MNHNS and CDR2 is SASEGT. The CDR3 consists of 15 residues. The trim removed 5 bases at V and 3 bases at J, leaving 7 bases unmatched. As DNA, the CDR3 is TGTGCCAGCAGTAACCGCAGACAGGGGACAGATACGCAGTATTTT. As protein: CASSNRRQGTDTQYF.

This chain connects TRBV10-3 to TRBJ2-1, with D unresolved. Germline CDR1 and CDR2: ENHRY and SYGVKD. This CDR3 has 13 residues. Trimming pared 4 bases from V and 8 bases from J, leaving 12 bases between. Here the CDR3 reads CAISGDSFDEQFF. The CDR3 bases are TGTGCCATCAGTGGTGATAGCTTCGATGAGCAGTTCTTC.

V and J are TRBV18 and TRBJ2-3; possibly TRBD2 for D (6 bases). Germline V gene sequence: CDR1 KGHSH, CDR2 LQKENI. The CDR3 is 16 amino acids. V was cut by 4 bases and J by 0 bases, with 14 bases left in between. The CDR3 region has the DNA TGTGCCAGCTCACTCCACCGGGAGCCTAGCACAGATACGCAGTATTTT. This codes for CASSLHREPSTDTQYF.

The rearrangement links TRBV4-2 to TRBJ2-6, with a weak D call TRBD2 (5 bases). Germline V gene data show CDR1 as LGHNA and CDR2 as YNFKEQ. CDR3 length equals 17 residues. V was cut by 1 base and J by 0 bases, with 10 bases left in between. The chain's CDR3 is CASSQAAEYSGANVLTF. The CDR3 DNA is TGTGCCAGCAGCCAAGCAGCGGAGTACTCTGGGGCCAACGTCCTGACTTTC.